A selection of T cell receptor beta chains follows, all from one sample in a study of beta chain features in type 1 diabetes. Profiled with immunoSEQ multiplex PCR; TCRdb holds only in-frame clones, not every one. Counted here are fewer than 650,000 clones, around 16% occurring once; the ten biggest clones make up about 0.097%. Material for sequencing was naive CD4+ T cells from blood. These receptors came from a man younger than 35 in good health. Each CDR3 is given without its conserved first and last residue. A D gene is named only where the DNA matches it firmly.

len	j_gene	d_gene	v_gene	CDR3aa
12	TRBJ2-2	NA	TRBV29-1	SVARRLGTGELF
9	TRBJ2-5	NA	TRBV9	ASSDQETQY
10	TRBJ2-7	NA	TRBV5-1	ASSPTSYEQY
12	TRBJ1-1	NA	TRBV5-1	ASSLAPASTEAF
14	TRBJ2-3	TRBD2	TRBV7-3	ASSSLAGGSTDTQY
11	TRBJ1-2	NA	TRBV7-9	ASSLGTAYGYT
14	TRBJ1-5	NA	TRBV7-2	ASSLSPTGSNQPQH
16	TRBJ2-6	NA	TRBV7-2	ASSSSNHGGFGANVLT
14	TRBJ2-5	NA	TRBV28	ASRGASQDRTGDWY
15	TRBJ1-6	NA	TRBV7-9	ASSPSQRSSYNSPLH
11	TRBJ2-7	NA	TRBV2	ASWTILSYEQY
12	TRBJ1-5	NA	TRBV2	ASTFDGVGQPQH
13	TRBJ2-1	TRBD1	TRBV14	ASSNPGQPYNEQF
9	TRBJ2-2	NA	TRBV2	ASSELQGLF
12	TRBJ1-1	NA	TRBV4-2	ASSQEALGTEAF
13	TRBJ1-2	NA	TRBV6-6	ASSYSGAGNYGYT
12	TRBJ2-1	TRBD1	TRBV4-1	ASRTGGLSNEQF
14	TRBJ2-1	TRBD2	TRBV11-2	ASSLFPGLTYNEQF
8	TRBJ1-1	NA	TRBV20-1	SALLTEAF
13	TRBJ2-3	TRBD2	TRBV6-6	ASSRTSGSADTQY
12	TRBJ2-7	NA	TRBV6-1	ASRDAGGSYEQY
15	TRBJ1-2	NA	TRBV4-3	ASSQAPAAGLNYGYT
12	TRBJ2-7	TRBD1	TRBV7-2	ASSAGQGAGEQY
14	TRBJ2-7	TRBD2	TRBV18	ASSPVLAGKSYEQY
10	TRBJ1-1	TRBD1	TRBV7-9	ASSLATGGAF
13	TRBJ1-2	NA	TRBV4-3	ASSQDPNRAGGYT
11	TRBJ2-7	NA	TRBV18	ASSPSQSYEQY
12	TRBJ1-2	NA	TRBV15	ATSFRTDHYGYT
13	TRBJ1-2	NA	TRBV5-4	ASSLYGTYNYGYT